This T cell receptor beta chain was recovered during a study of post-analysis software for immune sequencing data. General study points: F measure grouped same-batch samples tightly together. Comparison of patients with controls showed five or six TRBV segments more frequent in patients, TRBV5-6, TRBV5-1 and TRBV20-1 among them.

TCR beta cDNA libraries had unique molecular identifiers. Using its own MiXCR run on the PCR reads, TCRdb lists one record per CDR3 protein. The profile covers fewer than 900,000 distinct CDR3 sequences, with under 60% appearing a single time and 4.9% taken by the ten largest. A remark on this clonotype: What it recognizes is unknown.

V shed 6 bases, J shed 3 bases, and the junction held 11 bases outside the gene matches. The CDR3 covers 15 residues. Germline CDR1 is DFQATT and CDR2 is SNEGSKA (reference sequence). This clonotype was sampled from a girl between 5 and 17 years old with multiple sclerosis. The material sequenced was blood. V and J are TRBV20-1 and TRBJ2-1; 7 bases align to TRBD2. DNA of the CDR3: TGCAGTGCGTGGGACCTAGCGGCCAGCTACAATGAGCAGTTCTTC. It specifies CSAWDLAASYNEQFF.